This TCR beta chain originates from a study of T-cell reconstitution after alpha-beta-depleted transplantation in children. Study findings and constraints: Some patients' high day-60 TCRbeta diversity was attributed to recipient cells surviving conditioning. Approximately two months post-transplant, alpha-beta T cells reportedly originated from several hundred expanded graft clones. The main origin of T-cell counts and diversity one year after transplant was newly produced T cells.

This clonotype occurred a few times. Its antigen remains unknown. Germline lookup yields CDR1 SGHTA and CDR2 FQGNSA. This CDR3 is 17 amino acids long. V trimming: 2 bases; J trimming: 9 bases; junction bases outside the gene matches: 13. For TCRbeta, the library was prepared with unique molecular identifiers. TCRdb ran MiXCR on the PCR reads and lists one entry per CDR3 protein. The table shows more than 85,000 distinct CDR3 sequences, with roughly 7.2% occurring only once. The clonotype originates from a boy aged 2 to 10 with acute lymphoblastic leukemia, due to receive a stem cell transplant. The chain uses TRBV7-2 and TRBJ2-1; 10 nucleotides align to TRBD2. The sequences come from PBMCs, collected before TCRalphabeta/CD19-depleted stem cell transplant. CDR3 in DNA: TGTGCCAGCAGCTTAAGCGGGGGGGCCATTCAAGAAAGTGAGCAGTTCTTC. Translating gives CASSLSGGAIQESEQFF.